This T cell receptor (beta chain) was recorded in a study of PD-L1 blockade in urothelial cancer. Documented time point: pretreatment peripheral blood. Profiling relied on immunoSEQ multiplex PCR, and the TCRdb table lists in-frame clones only, not all of them. The sample carries 30,000 to 40,000 clones, around 82% recorded once. The CDR3 consists of 12 residues. Germline CDR1 reads SNHLY; CDR2 reads FYNNEI. Trimming took 2 bases from V and 8 from J; bases not matched to a gene: 1. The TCR originated in a man in his 60s with urothelial cancer. The J gene is TRBJ2-3, the V gene TRBV2; 7 positions agree with TRBD1. This specimen was PBMCs, taken around atezolizumab (anti-PD-L1) treatment. The CDR3 coding sequence is TGTGCCAGCAGTGAAACAGGGGCTACGCAGTATTTT. This gives the protein CASSETGATQYF. Variable domain in full (rest from reference TRBV2 and TRBJ2-3): EPEVTQTPSHQVTQMGQEVILRCVPISNHLYFYWYRQILGQKVEFLVSFYNNEISEKSEIFDDQFSVERPDGSNFTLKIRSTKLEDSAMYFCASSETGATQYFGPGTRLTVL.